Below, one T cell receptor (beta chain) is given with its context. The antigen is unknown. This sample was included in a study of beta chain features in type 1 diabetes. As for the study in general: Across the samples, approximately 98,000,000 sorted cells were examined in total.

V was pared by 4 bases and J by 7 bases, with 10 bases of the junction left unmatched. The CDR3 length is 17 residues. Germline V gene data show CDR1 as SGHAT and CDR2 as FQDESV (reference sequence). Study-level findings and limits: The study left unresolved whether HLA type influences TCRB rearrangement. Patients with Type 1 diabetes showed moderately but significantly shorter TCRB CDR3s in all four CD4+ subsets.

Since all of the isolated RNA was reverse transcribed, expressed TCRB transcripts were what got sequenced. Clones were sequenced by immunoSEQ multiplex PCR, and TCRdb holds only the in-frame ones, with some missing. The repertoire holds fewer than 900,000 clones, with 17% as singletons. Sequenced sample: naive CD4+ T cells from blood. The TCR was taken from a young woman in good health. The V gene is TRBV11-1, the J gene TRBJ2-1; 13 nucleotides match TRBD2. The chain's CDR3 is CASSSRTSGSVWNEQFF. The CDR3 DNA reads TGTGCCAGCAGCTCGAGGACTAGCGGGAGTGTTTGGAATGAGCAGTTCTTC. The variable domain in full, with the rest retrieved from reference TRBV11-1 and TRBJ2-1, is EAEVAQSPRYKITEKSQAVAFWCDPISGHATLYWYRQILGQGPELLVQFQDESVVDDSQLPKDRFSAERLKGVDSTLKIQPAELGDSAMYLCASSSRTSGSVWNEQFFGPGTRLTVL.